Given below is one T cell receptor beta chain in context. Its antigen is not known. Trimming left V 5 bases short and J 1 base short, with 17 bases between. The CDR3 totals 16 residues. Germline V gene sequence: CDR1 SGHAT, CDR2 FQNNGV. The data were obtained in a study of siplizumab effects on memory and regulatory T cells. Study outcomes and limitations: Relative to controls at 25% to 30%, mappable alloreactive CD4+ clones exhibited a mean Treg-derived proportion of approximately 70% with siplizumab. Proliferating siplizumab-cultured Tregs lacked confirmed suppressive function. Memory T cells appeared less diverse than naive cells, which seemed to contribute substantially to alloresponse.

Sequencing was performed with immunoSEQ multiplex PCR; in TCRdb, only in-frame clones are kept and a portion is missing. This sample has nearly 95,000 clones, with 90% to 95% found just once. This rearrangement joins TRBV11-2 to TRBJ1-1, with D perhaps matching TRBD1 (6 bases). This TCR came from a human donor in good health. The sample taken for sequencing was non-Treg CD4+ T cells sorted from blood. Here the CDR3 DNA reads TGTGCCAGCAGCATCCTCCTCCGACAGGCGAACACTGAAGCTTTCTTT. Amino acids: CASSILLRQANTEAFF.